A single sample is the source of the 18 T cell receptor beta chains below, sequenced in a study of T cells in Graves' hyperthyroidism and ophthalmopathy (dated by TCRdb to about 2019). The library relied on multiplex PCR. The reads were generated on an Illumina HiSeq 2000. Amplification of TCR beta CDR3 regions was carried out from RNA transcripts. The first round of RT-PCR for the TCR CDR3 was performed with the HTBI primer set and the Qiagen OneStep RT-PCR kit. TCRdb reworked the public reads: Q25 trimming with fastp, MiXCR clone assembly, productive beta chains retained. Identical CDR3 proteins give one entry, which carries the most common genes and DNA. The sample profile shows about 380,000 distinct CDR3 sequences; around 14% of them were found once. Jointly, the top ten make up approximately 11% of the sample. Sequencing used blood. The source of these receptors is an older woman with Graves' hyperthyroidism.

V gene TRBV12-3 or TRBV12-4 combines with J gene TRBJ2-5; 9 bases agree with TRBD2. Trimming took 6 bases from V and 5 from J; bases not matched to a gene: 10. The CDR3 spans 15 residues. This chain's CDR3 is CASSLSSGSSETQYF. DNA of the CDR3: TGTGCCAGCAGCTTAAGTAGCGGGAGTTCGGAGACCCAGTACTTC.

Ten or more counts support this clonotype. This chain connects TRBV2 to TRBJ1-1; a possible D gene is TRBD1 (5 bases). This CDR3 region has 11 residues. Germline V gene sequence: CDR1 SNHLY, CDR2 FYNNEI. V gave up 9 bases and J gave up 3 bases, with 8 bases separating them. The CDR3, as DNA: TGTGCCAGGTTCAGGGACACTGAAGCTTTCTTT. Protein sequence: CARFRDTEAFF.

The genes are TRBV7-9 and TRBJ1-2; D not resolved. Trimming removed 0 bases from V and 0 bases from J, with 5 bases in between. CDR1 is SEHNR, CDR2 FQNEAQ, per germline (reference sequence). This CDR3 is built from 14 residues. The CDR3: CASSLATANYGYTF. For the CDR3, the DNA is TGTGCCAGCAGCTTAGCAACAGCTAACTATGGCTACACCTTC. Full variable domain (outside the CDR3, taken from reference TRBV7-9 and TRBJ1-2): DTGVSQNPRHKITKRGQNVTFRCDPISEHNRLYWYRQTLGQGPEFLTYFQNEAQLEKSRLLSDRFSAERPKGSFSTLEIQRTEQGDSAMYLCASSLATANYGYTFGSGTRLTVV.

This clonotype was counted at least ten times. The chain uses TRBV2 and TRBJ2-6; 8 nucleotides agree with TRBD1. Looked up from germline, CDR1 is SNHLY and CDR2 is FYNNEI. J gave up 4 bases and V 6 bases, and 8 bases lay outside the gene matches. This CDR3 is 16 amino acids long. The chain's CDR3 is CASSEFRGQGANVLTF. Here the CDR3 DNA reads TGTGCCAGCAGCGAATTCAGGGGGCAGGGGGCCAACGTCCTGACTTTC.

V usage is TRBV20-1 and J usage is TRBJ1-5; the D is unclear. Trimming cost V 0 bases and J 10 bases, with 16 bases left between them. Germline CDR1 is DFQATT and CDR2 is SNEGSKA (reference sequence). This CDR3 has 14 amino acids. The CDR3 is CSAREWPLRGPQHF. The CDR3 DNA follows: TGCAGTGCTAGAGAGTGGCCCCTCCGGGGACCCCAGCATTTT.

The J gene is TRBJ2-7, the V gene TRBV10-2; TRBD2 agrees at 9 bases. CDR3 size: 14 residues. J gave up 4 bases and V 8 bases, and 9 bases lay outside the gene matches. Germline-derived CDR1 and CDR2 are WSHSY and SAAADI. For the CDR3, the DNA is TGCGCCAGCGGGCCGGGACTAGCAGTTTACGAGCAGTACTTC. It yields the protein CASGPGLAVYEQYF.

Ten or more counts support this clonotype. The gene calls are TRBV18 and TRBJ1-4; D remains unclear. With 2 bases removed from V and 1 base from J, the gap between germline ends came to 5 bases. The CDR3 has 14 residues. Germline V gene data show CDR1 as KGHSH and CDR2 as LQKENI. The DNA of the CDR3 is TGTGCCAGCTCACCATCAGTAACTAATGAAAAACTGTTTTTT. Protein product: CASSPSVTNEKLFF. Complete variable domain (other parts from reference TRBV18 and TRBJ1-4): NAGVMQNPRHLVRRRGQEARLRCSPMKGHSHVYWYRQLPEEGLKFMVYLQKENIIDESGMPKERFSAEFPKEGPSILRIQQVVRGDSAAYFCASSPSVTNEKLFFGSGTQLSVL.

This clonotype was seen only a few times. The chain couples TRBV7-9 to TRBJ1-5, with 8 bases identical to TRBD1. The germline V gene encodes CDR1 SEHNR and CDR2 FQNEAQ (reference sequence). The CDR3 contains 16 residues. J gave up 2 bases and V 5 bases, and 8 bases lay outside the gene matches. The CDR3 protein is CASSRQTGGRNQPQHF. CDR3 bases: TGTGCCAGCAGCCGACAAACAGGGGGGCGCAATCAGCCCCAGCATTTT.

A few counts support this clonotype. This rearrangement joins TRBV5-4 to TRBJ1-6, with no clear D. The CDR3 contains 12 residues. Germline values: CDR1 SGHNT, CDR2 YYREEE (reference sequence). With 0 bases removed from V and 13 bases from J, the gap between germline ends came to 8 bases. The CDR3 loop is CASSLDDRPLHF. CDR3 sequence (DNA): TGTGCCAGCAGCTTGGATGATCGGCCCCTCCACTTT. Based on the CDR3 plus reference TRBV5-4 and TRBJ1-6, the full variable domain is ETGVTQSPTHLIKTRGQQVTLRCSSQSGHNTVSWYQQALGQGPQFIFQYYREEENGRGNFPPRFSGLQFPNYSSELNVNALELDDSALYLCASSLDDRPLHFGNGTRLTVT.

The J gene is TRBJ1-5, the V gene TRBV7-9; TRBD1 matches 7 bases. Germline values: CDR1 SEHNR, CDR2 FQNEAQ (reference sequence). CDR3 length equals 14 residues. V lost 8 bases, J lost 2 bases, and 6 bases stayed unmatched. The CDR3 loop reads CASVSDRGNQPQHF. The CDR3, as DNA: TGTGCCAGCGTGTCCGACAGGGGCAATCAGCCCCAGCATTTT.

This chain joins TRBV4-1 and TRBJ2-7; 7 bases are a match to TRBD2. The CDR3 totals 15 residues. Germline V gene lookup returns CDR1 MGHRA and CDR2 YSYEKL. Losses at the gene ends were 0 bases for V and 2 bases for J; bases not matched to a gene: 4. The CDR3: CASSQEASGPYEQYF. The DNA of the CDR3 is TGCGCCAGCAGCCAAGAGGCTAGCGGACCCTACGAGCAGTACTTC.

This clonotype was counted at least ten times. The chain uses TRBV28 and TRBJ1-2, with a possible D match to TRBD1 (6 bases). Trimming took 7 bases from V and 9 from J, leaving 18 bases between them. The CDR3 is 13 amino acids. Germline V gene data show CDR1 as MDHEN and CDR2 as SYDVKM. The chain's CDR3 is CASTDLAQGSYTF. The CDR3 region has the DNA TGTGCCAGCACAGATTTGGCCCAGGGGAGCTACACCTTC.

Concerning this clonotype: This may arise from a read error, as a much more abundant clone is one base away. The chain links TRBV19 to TRBJ2-1; 8 nucleotides line up with TRBD2. The J call may be wrong; the DNA end is better matched by TRBJ2-7. Germline loops: CDR1 LNHDA, CDR2 SQIVND (reference sequence). The CDR3 covers 14 residues. CDR3 region: CATTEAGARNEQYF. CDR3 coding DNA: TGTGCCACGACGGAAGCGGGAGCCCGGAATGAGCAGTACTTC.

In its sample, this clonotype was seen once. It may be a read error: a sequence one base away is much more abundant. The rearrangement joins TRBV6-2 or TRBV6-3 to TRBJ2-7; 11 bases align to TRBD2. From germline, CDR1 is MNHEY and CDR2 SVGEGT. This CDR3 is 15 amino acids long. V shed 6 bases, J shed 2 bases, and the junction held 6 bases outside the gene matches. For the CDR3, the DNA is TGTGCCAGCAGGGGTACTAGCGGGGGCCCCTACGAGCAGTACTTC. This codes for CASRGTSGGPYEQYF.

The genes are TRBV19 and TRBJ2-5, with 8 positions matching TRBD2. The CDR3 covers 16 residues. CDR1 and CDR2 from the germline V gene are LNHDA and SQIVND (reference sequence). J was trimmed by 0 bases and V by 6 bases; bases with no gene match: 9. CDR3 region: CASRDTSGWYQETQYF. In DNA form, the CDR3 reads TGTGCCAGTAGGGACACTAGCGGTTGGTACCAAGAGACCCAGTACTTC.

J is TRBJ2-1 and V is TRBV5-6; D is perhaps TRBD1 or TRBD2 (5 bases each). V lost 6 bases and J lost 7, with 17 bases in between. The CDR3 spans 14 residues. The germline gives CDR1 SGHDT, CDR2 YYEEEE. This CDR3 reads CASTQVGVGNEQFF. CDR3 coding DNA: TGTGCCAGCACCCAGGTGGGGGTTGGGAATGAGCAGTTCTTC.

V usage is TRBV18 and J usage is TRBJ1-3, with 9 nucleotides matching TRBD1. The CDR3 is 19 amino acids. With V trimmed by 2 bases and J by 1 base, 12 bases remained unmatched. Germline assignment: CDR1 KGHSH and CDR2 LQKENI. CDR3 amino acids: CASSPAEQGALGSGNTIYF. The CDR3 nucleotides are TGTGCCAGCTCACCAGCGGAACAGGGGGCGCTTGGGTCTGGAAACACCATATATTTT.

The table lists this clonotype with a few counts. V is TRBV9 and J is TRBJ2-1, with D perhaps being TRBD1 or TRBD2 (6 bases each). V lost 4 bases and J 4 bases, leaving 15 bases between the germline ends. This CDR3 is built from 15 residues. Germline V gives CDR1 SGDLS, CDR2 YYNGEE. This CDR3 reads CASSRDLGAYNEQFF. CDR3 DNA sequence: TGTGCCAGCAGCCGGGACTTGGGGGCATACAATGAGCAGTTCTTC.